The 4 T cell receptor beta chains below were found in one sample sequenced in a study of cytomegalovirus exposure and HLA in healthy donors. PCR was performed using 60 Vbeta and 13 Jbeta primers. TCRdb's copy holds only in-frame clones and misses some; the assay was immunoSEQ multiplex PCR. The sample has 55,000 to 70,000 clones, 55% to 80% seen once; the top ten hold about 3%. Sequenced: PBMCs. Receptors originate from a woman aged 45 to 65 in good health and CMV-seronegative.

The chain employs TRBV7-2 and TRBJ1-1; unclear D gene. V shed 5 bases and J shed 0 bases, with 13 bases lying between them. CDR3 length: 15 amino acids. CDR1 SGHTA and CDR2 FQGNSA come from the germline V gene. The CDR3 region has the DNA TGTGCCAGCAGCCCCGGGTACGGGATGAACACTGAAGCTTTCTTT. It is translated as CASSPGYGMNTEAFF.

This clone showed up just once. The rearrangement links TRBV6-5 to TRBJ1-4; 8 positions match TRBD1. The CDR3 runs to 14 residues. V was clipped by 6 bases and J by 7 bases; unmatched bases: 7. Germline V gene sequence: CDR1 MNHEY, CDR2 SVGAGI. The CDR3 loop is CASRRTGIIEKLFF. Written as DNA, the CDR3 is TGTGCCAGCAGGCGGACAGGGATTATTGAAAAACTGTTTTTT.

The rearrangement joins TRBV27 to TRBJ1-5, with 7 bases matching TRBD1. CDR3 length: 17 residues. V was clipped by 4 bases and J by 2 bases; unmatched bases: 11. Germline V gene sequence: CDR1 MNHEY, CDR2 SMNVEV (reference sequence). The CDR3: CASSSAGDRVRNQPQHF. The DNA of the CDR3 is TGTGCCAGCAGTTCGGCCGGAGACAGGGTACGCAATCAGCCCCAGCATTTT.

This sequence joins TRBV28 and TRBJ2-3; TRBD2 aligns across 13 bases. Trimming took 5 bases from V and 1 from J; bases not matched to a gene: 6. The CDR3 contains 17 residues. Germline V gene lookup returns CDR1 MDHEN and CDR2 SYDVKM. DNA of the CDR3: TGTGCCAGCAGTCGGGCGGGGACTAGCGGGGGCACAGATACGCAGTATTTT. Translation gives CASSRAGTSGGTDTQYF. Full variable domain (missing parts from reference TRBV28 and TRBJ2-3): DVKVTQSSRYLVKRTGEKVFLECVQDMDHENMFWYRQDPGLGLRLIYFSYDVKMKEKGDIPEGYSVSREKKERFSLILESASTNQTSMYLCASSRAGTSGGTDTQYFGPGTRLTVL.